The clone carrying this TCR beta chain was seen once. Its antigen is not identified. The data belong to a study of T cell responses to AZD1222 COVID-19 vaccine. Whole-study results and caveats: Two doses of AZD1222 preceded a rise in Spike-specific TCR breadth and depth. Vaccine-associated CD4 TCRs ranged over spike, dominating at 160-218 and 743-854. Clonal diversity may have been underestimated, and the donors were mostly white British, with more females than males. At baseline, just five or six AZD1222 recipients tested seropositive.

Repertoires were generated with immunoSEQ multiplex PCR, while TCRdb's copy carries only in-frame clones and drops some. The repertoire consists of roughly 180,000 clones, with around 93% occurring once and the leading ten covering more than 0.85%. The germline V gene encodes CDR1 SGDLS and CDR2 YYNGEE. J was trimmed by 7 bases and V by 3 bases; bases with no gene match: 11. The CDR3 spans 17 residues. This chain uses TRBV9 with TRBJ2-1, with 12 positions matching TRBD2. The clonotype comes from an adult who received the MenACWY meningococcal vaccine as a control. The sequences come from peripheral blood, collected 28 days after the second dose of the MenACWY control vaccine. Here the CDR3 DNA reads TGTGCCAGCAGCGGACGAACTAGCGGGGGGTCGAATAATGAGCAGTTCTTC. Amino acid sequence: CASSGRTSGGSNNEQFF.